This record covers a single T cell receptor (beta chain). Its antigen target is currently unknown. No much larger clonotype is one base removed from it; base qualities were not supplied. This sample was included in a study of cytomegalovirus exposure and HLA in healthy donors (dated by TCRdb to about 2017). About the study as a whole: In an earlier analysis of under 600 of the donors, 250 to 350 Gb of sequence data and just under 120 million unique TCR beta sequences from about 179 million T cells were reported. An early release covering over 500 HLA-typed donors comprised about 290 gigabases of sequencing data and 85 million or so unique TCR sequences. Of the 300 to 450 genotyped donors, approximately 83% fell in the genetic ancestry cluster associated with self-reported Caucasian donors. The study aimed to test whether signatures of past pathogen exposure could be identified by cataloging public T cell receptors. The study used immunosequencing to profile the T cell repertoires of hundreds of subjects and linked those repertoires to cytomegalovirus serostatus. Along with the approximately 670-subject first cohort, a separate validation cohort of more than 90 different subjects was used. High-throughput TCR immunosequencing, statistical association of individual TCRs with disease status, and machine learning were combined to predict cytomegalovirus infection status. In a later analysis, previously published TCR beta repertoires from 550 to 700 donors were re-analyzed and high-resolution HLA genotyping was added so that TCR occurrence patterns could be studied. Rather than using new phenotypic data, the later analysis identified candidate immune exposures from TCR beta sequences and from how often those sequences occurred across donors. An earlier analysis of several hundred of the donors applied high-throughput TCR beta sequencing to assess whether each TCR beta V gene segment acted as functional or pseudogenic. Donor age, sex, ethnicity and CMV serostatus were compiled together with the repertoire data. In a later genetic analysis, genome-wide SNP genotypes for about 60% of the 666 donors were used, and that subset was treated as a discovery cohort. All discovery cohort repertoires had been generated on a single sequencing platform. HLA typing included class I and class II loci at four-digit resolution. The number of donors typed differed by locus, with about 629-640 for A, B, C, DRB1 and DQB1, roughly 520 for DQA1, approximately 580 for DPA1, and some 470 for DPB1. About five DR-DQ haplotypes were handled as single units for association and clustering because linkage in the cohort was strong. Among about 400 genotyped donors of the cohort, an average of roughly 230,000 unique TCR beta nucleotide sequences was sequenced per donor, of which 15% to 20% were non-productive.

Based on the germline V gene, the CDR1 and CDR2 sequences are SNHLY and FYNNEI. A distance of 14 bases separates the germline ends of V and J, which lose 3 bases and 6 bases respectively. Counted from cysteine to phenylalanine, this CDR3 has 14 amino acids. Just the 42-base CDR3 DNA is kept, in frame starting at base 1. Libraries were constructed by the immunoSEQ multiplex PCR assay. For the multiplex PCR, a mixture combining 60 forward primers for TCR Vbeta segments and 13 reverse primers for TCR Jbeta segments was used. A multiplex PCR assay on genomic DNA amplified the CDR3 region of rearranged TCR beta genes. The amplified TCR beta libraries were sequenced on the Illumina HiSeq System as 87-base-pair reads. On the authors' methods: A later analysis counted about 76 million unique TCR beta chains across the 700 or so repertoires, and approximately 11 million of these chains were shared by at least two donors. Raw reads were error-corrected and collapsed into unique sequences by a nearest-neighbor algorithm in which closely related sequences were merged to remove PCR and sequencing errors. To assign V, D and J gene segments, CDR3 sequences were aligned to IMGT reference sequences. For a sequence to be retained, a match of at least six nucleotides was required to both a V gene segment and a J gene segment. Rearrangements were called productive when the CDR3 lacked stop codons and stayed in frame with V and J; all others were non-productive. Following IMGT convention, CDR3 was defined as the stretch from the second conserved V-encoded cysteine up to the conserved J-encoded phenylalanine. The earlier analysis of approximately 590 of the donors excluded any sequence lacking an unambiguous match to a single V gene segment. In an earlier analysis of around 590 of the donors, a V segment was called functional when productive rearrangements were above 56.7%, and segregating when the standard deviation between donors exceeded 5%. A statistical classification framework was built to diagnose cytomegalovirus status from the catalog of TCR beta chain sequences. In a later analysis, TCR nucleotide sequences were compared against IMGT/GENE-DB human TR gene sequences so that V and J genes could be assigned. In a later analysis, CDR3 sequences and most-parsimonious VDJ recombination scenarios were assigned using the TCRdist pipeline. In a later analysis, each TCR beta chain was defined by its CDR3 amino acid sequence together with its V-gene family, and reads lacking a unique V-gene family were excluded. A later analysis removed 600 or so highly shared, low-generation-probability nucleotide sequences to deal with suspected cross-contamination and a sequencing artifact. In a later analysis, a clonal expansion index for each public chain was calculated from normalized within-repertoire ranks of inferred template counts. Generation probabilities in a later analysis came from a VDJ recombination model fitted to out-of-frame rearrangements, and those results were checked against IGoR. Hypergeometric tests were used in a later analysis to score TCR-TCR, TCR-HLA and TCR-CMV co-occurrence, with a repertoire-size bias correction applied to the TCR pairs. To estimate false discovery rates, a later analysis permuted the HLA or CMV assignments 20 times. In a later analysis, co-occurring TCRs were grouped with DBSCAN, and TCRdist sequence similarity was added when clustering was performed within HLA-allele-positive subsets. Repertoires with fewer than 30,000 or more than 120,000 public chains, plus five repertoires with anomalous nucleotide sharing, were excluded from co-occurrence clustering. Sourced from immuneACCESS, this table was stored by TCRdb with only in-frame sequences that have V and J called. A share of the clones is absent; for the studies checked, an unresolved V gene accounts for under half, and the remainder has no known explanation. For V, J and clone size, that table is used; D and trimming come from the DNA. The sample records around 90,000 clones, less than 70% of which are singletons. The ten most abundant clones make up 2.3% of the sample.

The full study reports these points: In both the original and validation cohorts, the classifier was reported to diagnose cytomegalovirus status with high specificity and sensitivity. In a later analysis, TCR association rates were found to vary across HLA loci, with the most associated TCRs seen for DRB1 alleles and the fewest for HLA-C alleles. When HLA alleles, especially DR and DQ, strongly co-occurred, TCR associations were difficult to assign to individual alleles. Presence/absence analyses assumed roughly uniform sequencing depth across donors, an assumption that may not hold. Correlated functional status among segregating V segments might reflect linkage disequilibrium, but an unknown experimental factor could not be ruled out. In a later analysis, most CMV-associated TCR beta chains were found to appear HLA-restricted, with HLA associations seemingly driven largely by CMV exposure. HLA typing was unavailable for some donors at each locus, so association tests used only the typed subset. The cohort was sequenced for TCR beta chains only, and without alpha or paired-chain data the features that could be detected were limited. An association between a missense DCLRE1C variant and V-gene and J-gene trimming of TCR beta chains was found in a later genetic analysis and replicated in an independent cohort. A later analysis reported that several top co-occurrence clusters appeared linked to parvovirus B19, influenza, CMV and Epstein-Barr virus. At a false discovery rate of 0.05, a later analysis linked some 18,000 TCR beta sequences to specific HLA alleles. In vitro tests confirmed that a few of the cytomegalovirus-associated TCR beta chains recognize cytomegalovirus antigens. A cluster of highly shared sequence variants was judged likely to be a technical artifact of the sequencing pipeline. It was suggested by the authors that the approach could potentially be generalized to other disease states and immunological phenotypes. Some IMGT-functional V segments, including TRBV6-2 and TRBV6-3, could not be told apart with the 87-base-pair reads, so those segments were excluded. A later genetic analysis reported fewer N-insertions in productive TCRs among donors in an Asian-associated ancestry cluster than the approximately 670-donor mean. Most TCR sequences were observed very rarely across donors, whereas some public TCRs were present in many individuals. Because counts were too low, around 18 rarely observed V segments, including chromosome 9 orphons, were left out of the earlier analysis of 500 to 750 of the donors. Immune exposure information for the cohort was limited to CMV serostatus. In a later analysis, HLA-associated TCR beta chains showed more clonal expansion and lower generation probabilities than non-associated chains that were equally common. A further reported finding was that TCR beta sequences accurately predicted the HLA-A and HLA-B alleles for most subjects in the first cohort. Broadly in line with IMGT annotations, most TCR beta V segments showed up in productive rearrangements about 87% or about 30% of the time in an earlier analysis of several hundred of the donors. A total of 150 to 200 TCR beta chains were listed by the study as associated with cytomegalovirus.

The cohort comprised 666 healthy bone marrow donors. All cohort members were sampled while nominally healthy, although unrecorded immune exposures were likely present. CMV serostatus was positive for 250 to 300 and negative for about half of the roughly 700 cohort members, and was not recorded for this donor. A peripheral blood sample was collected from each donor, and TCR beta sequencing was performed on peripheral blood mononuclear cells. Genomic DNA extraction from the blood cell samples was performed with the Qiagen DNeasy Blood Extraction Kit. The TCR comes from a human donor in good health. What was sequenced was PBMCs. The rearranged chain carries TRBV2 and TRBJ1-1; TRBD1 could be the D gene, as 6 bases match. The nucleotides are TGTGCCAGCAGTGACAGCAGGGGAATGTCTGAAGCTTTCTTT. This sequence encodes CASSDSRGMSEAFF.